The table lists the clone carrying this TCR beta chain with a count of one. This specimen comes from a study of control samples from healthy donors and cancer patients. Trimming left V 6 bases short and J 0 bases short, with 11 bases between. Germline assignment: CDR1 LGHDT and CDR2 YNNKEL (reference sequence). The CDR3 totals 14 residues. This table comes from immunoSEQ multiplex PCR, and its TCRdb copy is limited to in-frame clones, with some not included. The sample has some 140,000 clones, roughly 89% seen once. The J gene is TRBJ1-1, the V gene TRBV3-1 (or the pseudogene TRBV3-2); D is unclear. The TCR originated in a man aged 30-40 years in good health. The sample consisted of blood. CDR3 amino acids: CASRNRPMNTEAFF. The CDR3 DNA reads TGTGCCAGCAGAAACAGACCAATGAACACTGAAGCTTTCTTT.